What follows are 26 T cell receptor beta chains derived from one specimen sequenced in a study of blood T cell repertoires in COVID-19. Profiled with immunoSEQ multiplex PCR; TCRdb holds only in-frame clones, not every one. Of some 320,000 clones in the sample, roughly 86% were seen once. What was sequenced was peripheral blood. The receptors were sampled from a young woman with COVID-19, enrolled during active disease.

This clone turned up a few times. The genes are TRBV2 and TRBJ1-5; 9 nucleotides agree with TRBD1. The length of the CDR3 is 13 residues. V was clipped by 4 bases and J by 5 bases; unmatched bases: 0. CDR1 and CDR2 (germline): SNHLY, FYNNEI. The CDR3 sequence is CASSGQGDQPQHF. CDR3 bases: TGTGCCAGCAGTGGACAGGGGGATCAGCCCCAGCATTTT.

The chain uses TRBV6-1 and TRBJ2-7; 11 bases fit TRBD2. Germline V gene lookup returns CDR1 MNHNS and CDR2 SASEGT. CDR3 length: 16 residues. V shed 2 bases and J 4 bases; nucleotides not matched to a gene: 7. CDR3: CASSEPGTSGGYEQYF. The CDR3 region has the DNA TGTGCCAGCAGTGAACCCGGGACTAGCGGAGGTTACGAGCAGTACTTC.

This clone was recorded a few times. The CDR3 DNA reads TGCGCCAGCAGTTCCGGGGGTGCCAGCTCCTACGAGCAGTACTTC. This gives the protein CASSSGGASSYEQYF. The V gene is TRBV5-1, the J gene TRBJ2-7; tentative D call: TRBD2 (6 bases). The CDR3 totals 15 residues. V was clipped by 5 bases and J by 0 bases, with 15 bases between them. CDR1 is SGHRS and CDR2 is YFSETQ in the germline V gene.

This rearrangement joins TRBV5-6 to TRBJ1-2, with D maybe TRBD1 (5 bases). V was shortened by 4 bases and J by 2 bases, with 15 bases between the two germline ends. The CDR3 runs to 15 residues. Germline V CDR1 and CDR2: SGHDT, YYEEEE. This CDR3 is CASSPRLEGNYGYTF. The CDR3 DNA follows: TGTGCCAGCAGCCCTCGCCTGGAGGGGAACTATGGCTACACCTTC.

This chain links TRBV19 with TRBJ2-7, with D hard to call. The CDR3 totals 15 residues. CDR1 and CDR2 (germline): LNHDA, SQIVND (reference sequence). Trimming removed 3 bases from V and 6 bases from J, with 18 bases in between. CDR3 nucleotide sequence: TGTGCCAGTAGTATGTTTTGGAGTACCCTCCTCGAGCAGTACTTC. This encodes CASSMFWSTLLEQYF.

In regard to this clone: This CDR3 is also generated by other DNA sequences in the sample. The rearrangement links TRBV5-1 to TRBJ2-1; the D is unclear. Germline V gives CDR1 SGHRS, CDR2 YFSETQ. CDR3 length: 15 residues. Deletions cut 1 base from V and 0 bases from J, with 8 bases between. This CDR3 is CASSLSSSSYNEQFF. Here the CDR3 DNA reads TGCGCCAGCAGCTTGAGTTCGAGCTCCTACAATGAGCAGTTCTTC.

The rearrangement uses TRBV30 and TRBJ1-4, with a possible D match to TRBD1 (6 bases). Germline CDR1 reads GTSNPN; CDR2 reads SVGIG (reference sequence). Trimming cost V 2 bases and J 5 bases, with 21 bases left between them. This CDR3 comprises 17 residues. The CDR3 loop is CAWSPGVGGPKNEKLFF. Here the CDR3 DNA reads TGTGCCTGGAGTCCTGGTGTGGGGGGGCCTAAGAATGAAAAACTGTTTTTT.

The rearrangement joins TRBV27 to TRBJ1-1, with D possibly matching TRBD1 (6 bases). Between the trimmed V and J ends, which lost 2 bases and 0 bases, there was a span of 13 bases. Germline lookup yields CDR1 MNHEY and CDR2 SMNVEV (reference sequence). The CDR3 contains 16 residues. This chain's CDR3 is CASSLRATGLNTEAFF. Written as DNA, the CDR3 is TGTGCCAGCAGTTTACGGGCGACAGGTTTGAACACTGAAGCTTTCTTT.

The chain recombines TRBV10-3 with TRBJ2-3, with TRBD1 matching over 8 bases. The CDR3 is made up of 17 amino acids. Per germline, CDR1 ENHRY and CDR2 SYGVKD. V was clipped by 2 bases and J by 6 bases; unmatched bases: 13. The CDR3 sequence: CAISERLVGQDGDTQYF. The CDR3 DNA is TGTGCCATCAGTGAGCGCCTCGTGGGACAGGATGGGGATACGCAGTATTTT.

The chain recombines TRBV21-1 with TRBJ1-6; the table's TRBD1 call for D was not verified on the DNA. TRBV21-1 is shown as a pseudogene. The CDR3 sequence is 14 residues long. The CDR3 spells CASSKAGQNSPLHF. The CDR3 DNA sequence: TGTGCCAGCAGCAAAGCGGGACAAAATTCACCCCTCCACTTT.

Here the CDR3 reads CASSSPGQGRDYYGYTF. DNA of the CDR3: TGCGCCAGCAGTTCTCCGGGACAGGGGAGGGACTACTATGGCTACACCTTC. The chain has TRBV10-2 and TRBJ1-2, with 10 bases that match TRBD1. V lost 5 bases and J lost 3; bases outside the gene matches: 12. Germline V gives CDR1 WSHSY, CDR2 SAAADI. This CDR3 is built from 17 residues.

The chain couples TRBV7-9 to TRBJ2-2, with a possible D match to TRBD2 (7 bases). Germline V CDR1 and CDR2: SEHNR, FQNEAQ (reference sequence). The CDR3 length is 16 residues. The V end was cut by 5 bases, the J end by 5 bases, with 18 bases between. The CDR3 loop reads CASSPARTAGTGELFF. In DNA, the CDR3 is TGTGCCAGCAGCCCCGCCCGGACAGCGGGAACCGGGGAGCTGTTTTTT.

This chain links TRBV27 with TRBJ1-1; D is unresolved. V lost 6 bases and J lost 1, with 15 bases in between. From germline, CDR1 is MNHEY and CDR2 SMNVEV (reference sequence). CDR3 length equals 15 residues. In DNA form, the CDR3 reads TGTGCCAGCAGGTTGGGGAGGGTTTCGAACACTGAAGCTTTCTTT. The encoded protein is CASRLGRVSNTEAFF.

This clone was seen more than once but under ten times. This sequence joins TRBV5-1 and TRBJ1-1, with 7 bases identical to TRBD1. CDR3 length: 15 amino acids. Germline loops: CDR1 SGHRS, CDR2 YFSETQ. Trimming cost V 2 bases and J 1 base; bases outside gene matches: 5. DNA for the CDR3: TGCGCCAGCAGCTTACAGGGGCCTTGGAACACTGAAGCTTTCTTT. Protein product: CASSLQGPWNTEAFF. The full variable domain, rest sourced from reference TRBV5-1 and TRBJ1-1, is KAGVTQTPRYLIKTRGQQVTLSCSPISGHRSVSWYQQTPGQGLQFLFEYFSETQRNKGNFPGRFSGRQFSNSRSEMNVSTLELGDSALYLCASSLQGPWNTEAFFGQGTRLTVV.

A note on this clone: This sample also contains other DNA sequences that code for the same CDR3. CDR3 DNA sequence: TGCGCCAGCAGCTTGGGCGGTAACACTGAAGCTTTCTTT. Residues: CASSLGGNTEAFF. V usage is TRBV5-1 and J usage is TRBJ1-1; no definite D call. The CDR3 contains 13 residues. Germline lookup yields CDR1 SGHRS and CDR2 YFSETQ. The V end was cut by 0 bases, the J end by 2 bases, with 5 bases between.

This chain joins TRBV24-1 and TRBJ1-2; TRBD1 matches 7 bases. The trim removed 8 bases at V and 8 bases at J, leaving 13 bases unmatched. Germline loops: CDR1 KGHDR, CDR2 SFDVKD. The length of the CDR3 is 14 residues. The CDR3 loop reads CATTNRGWGLGYTF. For the CDR3, the DNA is TGTGCCACCACAAACAGGGGATGGGGGCTCGGCTACACCTTC.

The V call is TRBV5-1, the J call TRBJ1-2; 9 bases align to TRBD1. The CDR3 runs to 15 residues. Per germline, CDR1 SGHRS and CDR2 YFSETQ. The V gene end was trimmed by 0 bases and the J gene end by 8 bases; junction bases not matched to a gene: 8. The CDR3 loop is CASSLGATGGKGYTF. The CDR3 nucleotides read TGCGCCAGCAGCTTGGGGGCGACAGGGGGAAAAGGCTACACCTTC.

The chain joins TRBV5-6 to TRBJ1-6; 7 bases agree with TRBD1. V was pared by 3 bases and J by 0 bases, with 6 bases of the junction left unmatched. The CDR3 is 17 residues long. The V gene's germline CDR1 is SGHDT and CDR2 YYEEEE. The CDR3 nucleotides read TGTGCCAGCAGCTCCCGGACAGGCGACTCCTATAATTCACCCCTCCACTTT. Its translation is CASSSRTGDSYNSPLHF.

This clone is a singleton in its sample. The rearrangement joins TRBV7-6 to TRBJ2-2, with D maybe TRBD2 (6 bases). This CDR3 is 15 amino acids long. Per the germline V gene, CDR1 is SGHVS and CDR2 is FNYEAQ. Deletions cut 1 base from V and 1 base from J, with 7 bases between. DNA for the CDR3: TGTGCCAGCAGCTTAGGTAGCGGGAACACCGGGGAGCTGTTTTTT. This sequence encodes CASSLGSGNTGELFF.

V and J are TRBV27 and TRBJ1-1; TRBD1 agrees at 9 bases. The V and J ends lost 5 bases and 1 base, in that order; junction bases with no gene match: 5. Germline V gives CDR1 MNHEY, CDR2 SMNVEV (reference sequence). This CDR3 spans 15 amino acids. Here the CDR3 reads CASSHRGLQNTEAFF. CDR3 coding DNA: TGTGCCAGCAGTCACAGGGGGCTCCAGAACACTGAAGCTTTCTTT.

The chain uses TRBV29-1 and TRBJ2-3, with 8 bases identical to TRBD2. Trimming removed 6 bases from V and 2 bases from J; junction bases left unmatched: 10. CDR1 is SQVTM and CDR2 is ANQGSEA in the germline V gene. The CDR3 consists of 15 residues. CDR3: CSVRLSGAATDTQYF. The CDR3 DNA reads as TGCAGCGTGCGACTTAGCGGGGCGGCCACAGATACGCAGTATTTT.

The rearrangement links TRBV5-6 to TRBJ2-7; TRBD2 aligns across 8 bases. V was clipped by 3 bases and J by 0 bases; unmatched bases: 8. The CDR3 consists of 16 residues. Per germline, CDR1 SGHDT and CDR2 YYEEEE. CDR3 region: CASSSPGTSDSYEQYF. CDR3 DNA: TGTGCCAGCAGCTCCCCCGGGACTAGTGACTCCTACGAGCAGTACTTC. The complete variable domain, with remaining parts taken from reference TRBV5-6 and TRBJ2-7, reads DAGVTQSPTHLIKTRGQQVTLRCSPKSGHDTVSWYQQALGQGPQFIFQYYEEEERQRGNFPDRFSGHQFPNYSSELNVNALLLGDSALYLCASSSPGTSDSYEQYFGPGTRLTVT.

This chain connects TRBV27 to TRBJ2-3; a possible D gene is TRBD2 (5 bases). The CDR3 has 14 residues. The germline gives CDR1 MNHEY, CDR2 SMNVEV (reference sequence). Trimming shortened V by 7 bases and J by 5 bases, and 16 bases separated the two germline ends. The CDR3 nucleotides read TGTGCCAGCACCCTCGGAGGCGCCGAAGATACGCAGTATTTT. It translates to CASTLGGAEDTQYF.

The genes are TRBV30 and TRBJ1-2; possibly TRBD1 for D (5 bases). CDR1 and CDR2 (germline): GTSNPN, SVGIG (reference sequence). V dropped 5 bases and J dropped 3 bases, with 16 bases sitting between them. This CDR3 has 14 residues. The CDR3 is CAWDLLGDYYGYTF. Written as DNA, the CDR3 is TGTGCCTGGGATCTCTTAGGGGACTACTATGGCTACACCTTC.

A remark on this clone: The sample carries other DNA sequences with the same CDR3. The rearrangement links TRBV5-1 to TRBJ1-2; D gene ambiguous. V lost 0 bases and J lost 6, with 12 bases in between. From germline, CDR1 is SGHRS and CDR2 YFSETQ. The CDR3 covers 14 residues. CDR3 DNA sequence: TGCGCCAGCAGCTTGGAGCTCCCGGGAGATGGCTACACCTTC. This translates into CASSLELPGDGYTF.

The chain is built from TRBV2 and TRBJ1-4, with D perhaps TRBD1 (5 bases). There are 14 residues in the CDR3. Trimming left V 8 bases short and J 8 bases short, with 18 bases between. CDR1 and CDR2 (germline): SNHLY, FYNNEI. DNA for the CDR3: TGTGCCAGCCGCTCTATGGGGGGGGGAGAAAAACTGTTTTTT. Translating gives CASRSMGGGEKLFF. Together with reference TRBV2 and TRBJ1-4, the CDR3 gives the full variable domain: EPEVTQTPSHQVTQMGQEVILRCVPISNHLYFYWYRQILGQKVEFLVSFYNNEISEKSEIFDDQFSVERPDGSNFTLKIRSTKLEDSAMYFCASRSMGGGEKLFFGSGTQLSVL.